Presented here are 7 T cell receptor beta chains from one specimen sequenced in a study of neurological immune-mediated disorders. TCRdb fed the 5' RACE reads into MiXCR, producing one record per CDR3 protein. The sample lists more than 45,000 distinct CDR3 sequences; 9.5% to 12% were seen once. Sequenced input: PBMCs. The receptors stem from a man aged 55 to 69 in good health.

This clonotype showed up many times. The chain has TRBV5-5 and TRBJ1-1; TRBD1 matches 7 bases. The CDR3 runs 14 residues. With V trimmed by 5 bases and J by 0 bases, 4 bases remained unmatched. The V gene's germline CDR1 is SGHKS and CDR2 YYEKEE (reference sequence). In DNA form, the CDR3 reads TGTGCCAGCAGATCGGGACAGATGAACACTGAAGCTTTCTTT. It codes for CASRSGQMNTEAFF.

This clonotype was recorded at least ten times. The chain recombines TRBV21-1 with TRBJ2-1; the table's TRBD1 call for D was not verified on the DNA. TRBV21-1 counts as a pseudogene. The CDR3 covers 19 residues. In nucleotides, the CDR3 is TGTGCCAGCACCTTAACCGGGCGGGGAAACCTCAGCTCCTACAATGAGCAGTTCTTC. It specifies CASTLTGRGNLSSYNEQFF.

This clonotype was observed many times. The V and J genes are TRBV28 and TRBJ2-3; 8 nucleotides match TRBD1. J was trimmed by 3 bases and V by 10 bases; bases with no gene match: 3. CDR3 length equals 12 residues. Germline V gene lookup returns CDR1 MDHEN and CDR2 SYDVKM. The CDR3 bases are TGTGCCATCCACAGGGGGACAGATACGCAGTATTTT. This encodes CAIHRGTDTQYF.

A note on this clonotype: Given a much more abundant clone one base away, this may be a read error. V gene TRBV6-5 combines with J gene TRBJ1-4, with TRBD1 as a possible D gene (6 bases). Germline loops: CDR1 MNHEY, CDR2 SVGAGI. The CDR3 spans 15 residues. CDR3 residues: CVSRGLPATNEKLFF. In DNA form, the CDR3 reads TGTGTCAGCAGGGGACTGCCTGCAACTAATGAAAAACTGTTTTTT.

Concerning this clonotype itself: This may arise from a read error, as a much more abundant clone is one base away. V usage is TRBV12-3 or TRBV12-4 and J usage is TRBJ1-6; D gene uncertain. CDR3 length equals 15 residues. The CDR3 DNA follows: TGTGCCAGCAGTTTAGGGCGGACGGGGAATTCACCCCCCCACTTT. Amino acid sequence: CASSLGRTGNSPPHF.

At least ten counts were recorded for this clonotype. The rearrangement uses TRBV20-1 and TRBJ1-1, with D hard to call. Germline CDR1 reads DFQATT; CDR2 reads SNEGSKA (reference sequence). The CDR3 contains 13 residues. V was cut by 0 bases and J by 2 bases, with 7 bases left in between. CDR3 protein: CSAREIPNTEAFF. CDR3 bases: TGCAGTGCTAGAGAGATCCCAAACACTGAAGCTTTCTTT.

This clonotype has ten or more counts. The chain combines TRBV20-1 with TRBJ1-5; D gene ambiguous. V lost 1 base and J lost 4, with 8 bases in between. The germline V gene has CDR1 DFQATT and CDR2 SNEGSKA (reference sequence). This CDR3 comprises 13 residues. This CDR3 is CSARGAQNQPQHF. CDR3 in DNA: TGCAGTGCTAGAGGGGCTCAAAATCAGCCCCAGCATTTT.